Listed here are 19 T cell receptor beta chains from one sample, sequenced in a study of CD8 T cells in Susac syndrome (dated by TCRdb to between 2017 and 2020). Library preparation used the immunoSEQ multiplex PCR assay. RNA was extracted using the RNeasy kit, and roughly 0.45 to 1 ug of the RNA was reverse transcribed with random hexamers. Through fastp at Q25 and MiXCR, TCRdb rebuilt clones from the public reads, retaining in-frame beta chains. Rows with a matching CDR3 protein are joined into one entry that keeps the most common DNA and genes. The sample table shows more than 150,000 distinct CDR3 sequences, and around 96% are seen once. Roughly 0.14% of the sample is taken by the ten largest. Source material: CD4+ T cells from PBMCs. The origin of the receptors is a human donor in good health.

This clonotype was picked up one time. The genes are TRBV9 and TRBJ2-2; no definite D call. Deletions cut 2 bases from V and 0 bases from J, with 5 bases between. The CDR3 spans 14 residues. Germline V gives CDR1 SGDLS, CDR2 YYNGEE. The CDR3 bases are TGTGCCAGCAGCGTTTCTACGAACACCGGGGAGCTGTTTTTT. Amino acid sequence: CASSVSTNTGELFF.

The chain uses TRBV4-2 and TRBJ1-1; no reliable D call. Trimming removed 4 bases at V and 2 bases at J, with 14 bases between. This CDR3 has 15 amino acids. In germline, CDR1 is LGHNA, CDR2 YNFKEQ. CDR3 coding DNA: TGTGCCAGCAGCCCCTTATCAGGACCCAACACTGAAGCTTTCTTT. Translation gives CASSPLSGPNTEAFF.

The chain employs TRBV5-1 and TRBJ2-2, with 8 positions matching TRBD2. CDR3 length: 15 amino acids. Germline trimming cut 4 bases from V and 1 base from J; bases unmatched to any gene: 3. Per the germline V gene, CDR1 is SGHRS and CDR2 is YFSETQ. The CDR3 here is CASSITSGNTGELFF. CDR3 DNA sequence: TGCGCCAGCAGCATAACTAGCGGGAACACCGGGGAGCTGTTTTTT.

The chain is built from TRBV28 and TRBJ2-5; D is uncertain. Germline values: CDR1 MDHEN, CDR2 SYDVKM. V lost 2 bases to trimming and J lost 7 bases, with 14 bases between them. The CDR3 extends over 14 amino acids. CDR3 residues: CASSLRATPVTQYF. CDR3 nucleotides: TGTGCCAGCAGTTTACGAGCCACACCGGTGACCCAGTACTTC.

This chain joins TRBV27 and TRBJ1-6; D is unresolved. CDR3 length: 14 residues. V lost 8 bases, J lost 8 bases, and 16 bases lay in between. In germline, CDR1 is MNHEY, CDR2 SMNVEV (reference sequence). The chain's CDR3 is CASRRSALHSPLHF. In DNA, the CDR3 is TGTGCCAGCCGCAGGTCAGCCTTGCATTCACCCCTCCACTTT.

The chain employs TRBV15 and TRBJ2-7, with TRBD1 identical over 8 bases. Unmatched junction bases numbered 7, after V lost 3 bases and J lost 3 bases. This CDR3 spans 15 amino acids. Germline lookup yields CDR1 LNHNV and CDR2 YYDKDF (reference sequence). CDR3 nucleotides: TGTGCCACCAGCAGGGAAAAAACAGGGGGCTACGAGCAGTACTTC. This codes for CATSREKTGGYEQYF.

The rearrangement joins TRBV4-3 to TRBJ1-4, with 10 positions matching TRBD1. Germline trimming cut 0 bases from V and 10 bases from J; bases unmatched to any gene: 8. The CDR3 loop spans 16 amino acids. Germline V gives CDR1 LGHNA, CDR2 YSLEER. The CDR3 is CASSQDVGTGVGKLFF. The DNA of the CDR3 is TGCGCCAGCAGCCAAGATGTGGGGACAGGGGTTGGAAAACTGTTTTTT.

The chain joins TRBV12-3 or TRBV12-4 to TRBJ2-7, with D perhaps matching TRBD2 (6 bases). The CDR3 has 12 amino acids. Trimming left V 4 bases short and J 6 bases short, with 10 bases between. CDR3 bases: TGTGCCAGCAGTTCCCGGGACTCCGAGCAGTACTTC. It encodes CASSSRDSEQYF.

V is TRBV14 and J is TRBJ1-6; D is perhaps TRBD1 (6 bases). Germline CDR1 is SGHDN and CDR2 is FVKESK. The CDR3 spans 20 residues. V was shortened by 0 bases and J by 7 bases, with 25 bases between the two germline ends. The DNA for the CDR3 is TGTGCCAGCAGCCAAGACTCCGGGACAACATCCGCCATCCTAAATTCACCCCTCCACTTT. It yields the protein CASSQDSGTTSAILNSPLHF. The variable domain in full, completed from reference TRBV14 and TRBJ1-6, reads EAGVTQFPSHSVIEKGQTVTLRCDPISGHDNLYWYRRVMGKEIKFLLHFVKESKQDESGMPNNRFLAERTGGTYSTLKVQPAELEDSGVYFCASSQDSGTTSAILNSPLHFGNGTRLTVT.

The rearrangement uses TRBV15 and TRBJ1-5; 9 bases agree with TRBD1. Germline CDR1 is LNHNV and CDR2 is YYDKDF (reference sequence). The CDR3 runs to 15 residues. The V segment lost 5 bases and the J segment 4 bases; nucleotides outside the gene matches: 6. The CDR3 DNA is TGTGCCACCAGCGGGGGACAGGGAAAGAATCAGCCCCAGCATTTT. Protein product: CATSGGQGKNQPQHF. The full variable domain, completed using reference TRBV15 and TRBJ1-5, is DAMVIQNPRYQVTQFGKPVTLSCSQTLNHNVMYWYQQKSSQAPKLLFHYYDKDFNNEADTPDNFQSRRPNTSFCFLDIRSPGLGDTAMYLCATSGGQGKNQPQHFGDGTRLSIL.

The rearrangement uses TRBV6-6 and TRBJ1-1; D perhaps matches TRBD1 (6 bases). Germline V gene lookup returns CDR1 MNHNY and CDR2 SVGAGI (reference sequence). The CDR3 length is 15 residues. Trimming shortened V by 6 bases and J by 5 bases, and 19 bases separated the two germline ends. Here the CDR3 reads CASRETTGGRTEAFF. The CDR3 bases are TGTGCCAGCAGAGAGACGACAGGTGGCCGAACTGAAGCTTTCTTT.

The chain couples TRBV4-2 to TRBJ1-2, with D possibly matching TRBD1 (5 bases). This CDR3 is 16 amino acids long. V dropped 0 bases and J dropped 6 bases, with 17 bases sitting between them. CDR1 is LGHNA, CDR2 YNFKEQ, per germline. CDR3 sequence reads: CASSQDTQGILNGYTF. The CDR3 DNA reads TGTGCCAGCAGCCAAGATACCCAGGGAATCCTCAATGGCTACACCTTC.

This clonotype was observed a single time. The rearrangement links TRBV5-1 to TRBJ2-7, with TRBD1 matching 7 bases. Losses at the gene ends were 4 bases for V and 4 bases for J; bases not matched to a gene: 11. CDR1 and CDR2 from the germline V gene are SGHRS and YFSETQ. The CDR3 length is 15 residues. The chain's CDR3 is CASSERQGMKYEQYF. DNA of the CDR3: TGCGCCAGCAGCGAAAGACAGGGAATGAAGTACGAGCAGTACTTC. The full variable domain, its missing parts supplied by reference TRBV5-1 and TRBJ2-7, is KAGVTQTPRYLIKTRGQQVTLSCSPISGHRSVSWYQQTPGQGLQFLFEYFSETQRNKGNFPGRFSGRQFSNSRSEMNVSTLELGDSALYLCASSERQGMKYEQYFGPGTRLTVT.

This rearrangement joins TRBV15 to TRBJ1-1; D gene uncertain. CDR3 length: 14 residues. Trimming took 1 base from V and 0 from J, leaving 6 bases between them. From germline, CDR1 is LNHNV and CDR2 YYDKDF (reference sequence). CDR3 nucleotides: TGTGCCACCAGCAGAGGTGGCGTGAACACTGAAGCTTTCTTT. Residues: CATSRGGVNTEAFF. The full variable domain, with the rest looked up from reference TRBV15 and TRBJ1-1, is DAMVIQNPRYQVTQFGKPVTLSCSQTLNHNVMYWYQQKSSQAPKLLFHYYDKDFNNEADTPDNFQSRRPNTSFCFLDIRSPGLGDTAMYLCATSRGGVNTEAFFGQGTRLTVV.

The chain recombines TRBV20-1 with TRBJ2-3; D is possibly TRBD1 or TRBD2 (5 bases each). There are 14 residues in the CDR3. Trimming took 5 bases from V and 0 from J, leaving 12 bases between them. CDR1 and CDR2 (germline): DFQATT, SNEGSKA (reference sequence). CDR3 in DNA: TGCAGTGCTCCCGGGACGCCTAGCACAGATACGCAGTATTTT. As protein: CSAPGTPSTDTQYF.

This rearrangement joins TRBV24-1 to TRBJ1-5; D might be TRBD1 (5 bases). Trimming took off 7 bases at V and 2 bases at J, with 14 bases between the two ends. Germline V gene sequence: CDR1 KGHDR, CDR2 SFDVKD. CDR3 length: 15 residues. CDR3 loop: CATSPVGGGNQPQHF. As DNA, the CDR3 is TGTGCCACCAGCCCGGTGGGGGGAGGCAATCAGCCCCAGCATTTT.

CDR3 amino acids: CASSQTRASRDEQYF. The CDR3 region has the DNA TGTGCCAGCAGCCAAACCAGGGCTTCTAGGGACGAGCAGTACTTC. The chain couples TRBV3-1 to TRBJ2-7; possible D gene TRBD1, 5 bases. The CDR3 length is 15 residues. Trimming stripped 2 bases from V and 5 bases from J, with 16 bases between. Germline assignment: CDR1 LGHDT and CDR2 YNNKEL (reference sequence).

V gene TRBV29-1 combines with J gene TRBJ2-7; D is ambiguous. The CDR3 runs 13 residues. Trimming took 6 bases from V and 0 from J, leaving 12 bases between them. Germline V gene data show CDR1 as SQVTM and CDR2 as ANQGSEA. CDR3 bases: TGCAGCGTAGCAAAGGAAAACTCCTACGAGCAGTACTTC. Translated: CSVAKENSYEQYF.

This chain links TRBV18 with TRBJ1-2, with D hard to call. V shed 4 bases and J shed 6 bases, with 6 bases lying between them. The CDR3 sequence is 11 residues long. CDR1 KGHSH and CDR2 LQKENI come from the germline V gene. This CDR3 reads CASSRNNGYTF. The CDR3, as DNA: TGTGCCAGCTCACGGAATAATGGCTACACCTTC. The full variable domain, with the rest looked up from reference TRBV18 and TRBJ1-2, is NAGVMQNPRHLVRRRGQEARLRCSPMKGHSHVYWYRQLPEEGLKFMVYLQKENIIDESGMPKERFSAEFPKEGPSILRIQQVVRGDSAAYFCASSRNNGYTFGSGTRLTVV.